This T cell receptor beta chain comes out of a study of early T cells in non-severe SARS-CoV-2 infection. This clonotype was seen a few times. Individual cDNA molecules were tagged with unique molecular identifiers. MiXCR was run by TCRdb on the 5' RACE reads, yielding one entry per CDR3 protein. Here the sample spans approximately 84,000 distinct CDR3 sequences, around 14% being singletons. The length of the CDR3 is 18 residues. In germline, CDR1 is MNHEY, CDR2 SVGEGT. J gave up 5 bases and V 7 bases, and 19 bases lay outside the gene matches. The clonotype comes from an adult who was a healthcare worker with PCR-confirmed SARS-CoV-2 infection or an uninfected control (not recorded which). V and J are TRBV6-2 or TRBV6-3 and TRBJ1-4; 7 bases agree with TRBD1. Sequenced: whole blood. The CDR3: CASTSTTPAQGWNEKLFF. The CDR3 nucleotides are TGTGCCAGCACCTCCACCACGCCGGCACAGGGGTGGAATGAAAAACTGTTTTTT.